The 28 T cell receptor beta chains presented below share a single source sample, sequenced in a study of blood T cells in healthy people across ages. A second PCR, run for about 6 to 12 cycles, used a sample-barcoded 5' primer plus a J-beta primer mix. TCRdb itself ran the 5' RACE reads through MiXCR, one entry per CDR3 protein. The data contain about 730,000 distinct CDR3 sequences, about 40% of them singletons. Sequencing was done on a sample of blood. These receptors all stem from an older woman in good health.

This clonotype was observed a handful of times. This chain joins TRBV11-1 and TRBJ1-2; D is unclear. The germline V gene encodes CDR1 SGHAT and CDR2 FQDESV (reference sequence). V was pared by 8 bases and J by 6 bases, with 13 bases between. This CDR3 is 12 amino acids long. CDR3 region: CASGRGQDGYTF. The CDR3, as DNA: TGTGCCAGCGGCCGTGGCCAGGATGGCTACACCTTC.

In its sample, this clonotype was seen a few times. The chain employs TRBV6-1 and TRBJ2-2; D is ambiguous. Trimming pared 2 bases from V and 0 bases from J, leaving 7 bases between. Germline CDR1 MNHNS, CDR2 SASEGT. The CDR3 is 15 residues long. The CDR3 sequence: CASSESPSNTGELFF. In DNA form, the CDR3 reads TGTGCCAGCAGTGAATCTCCCTCGAACACCGGGGAGCTGTTTTTT.

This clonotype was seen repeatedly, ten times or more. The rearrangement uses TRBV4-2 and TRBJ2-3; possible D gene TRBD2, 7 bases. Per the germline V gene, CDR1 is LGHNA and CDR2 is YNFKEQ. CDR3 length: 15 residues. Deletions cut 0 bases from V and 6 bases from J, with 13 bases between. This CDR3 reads CASSQDGGARDTQYF. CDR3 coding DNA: TGTGCCAGCAGCCAAGATGGGGGGGCGCGGGATACGCAGTATTTT.

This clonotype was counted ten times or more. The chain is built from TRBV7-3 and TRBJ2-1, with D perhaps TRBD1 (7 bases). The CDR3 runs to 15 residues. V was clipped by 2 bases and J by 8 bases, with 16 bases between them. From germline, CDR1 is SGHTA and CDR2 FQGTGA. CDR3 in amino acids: CASSLGAGGMDEQFF. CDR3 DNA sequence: TGTGCCAGCAGCTTAGGGGCAGGGGGGATGGATGAGCAGTTCTTC.

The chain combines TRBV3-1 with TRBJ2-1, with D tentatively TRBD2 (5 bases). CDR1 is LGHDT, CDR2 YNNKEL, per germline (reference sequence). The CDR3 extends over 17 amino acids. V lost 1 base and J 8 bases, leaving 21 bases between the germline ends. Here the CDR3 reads CASSQGGLTRRPHEQFF. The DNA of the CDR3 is TGTGCCAGCAGCCAAGGCGGACTCACGCGGAGACCCCATGAGCAGTTCTTC.

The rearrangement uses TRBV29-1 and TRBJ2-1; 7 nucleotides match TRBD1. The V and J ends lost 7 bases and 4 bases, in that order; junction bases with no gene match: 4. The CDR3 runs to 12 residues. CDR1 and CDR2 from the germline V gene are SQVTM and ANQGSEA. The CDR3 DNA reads TGCAGCGGTAAGGGGGCTTACAATGAGCAGTTCTTC. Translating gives CSGKGAYNEQFF.

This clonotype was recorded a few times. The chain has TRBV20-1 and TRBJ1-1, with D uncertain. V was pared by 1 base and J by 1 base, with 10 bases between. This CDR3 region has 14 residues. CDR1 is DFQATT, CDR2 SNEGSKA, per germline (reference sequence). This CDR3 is CSARVGSWNTEAFF. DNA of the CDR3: TGCAGTGCTAGAGTCGGCTCTTGGAACACTGAAGCTTTCTTT.

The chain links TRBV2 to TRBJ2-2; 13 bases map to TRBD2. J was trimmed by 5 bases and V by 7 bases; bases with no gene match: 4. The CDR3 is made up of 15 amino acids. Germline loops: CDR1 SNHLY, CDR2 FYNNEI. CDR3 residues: CASNGLAGVTGELFF. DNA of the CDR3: TGTGCCAGCAACGGACTAGCGGGAGTAACCGGGGAGCTGTTTTTT.

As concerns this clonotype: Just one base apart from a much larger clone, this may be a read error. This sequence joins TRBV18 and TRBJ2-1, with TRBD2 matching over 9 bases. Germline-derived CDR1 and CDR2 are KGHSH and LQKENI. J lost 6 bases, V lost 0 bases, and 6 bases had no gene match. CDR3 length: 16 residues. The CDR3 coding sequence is TGTGCCAGCTCACCACCGCCTAGCGGGACCTTCAATGAGCAGTTCTTC. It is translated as CASSPPPSGTFNEQFF.

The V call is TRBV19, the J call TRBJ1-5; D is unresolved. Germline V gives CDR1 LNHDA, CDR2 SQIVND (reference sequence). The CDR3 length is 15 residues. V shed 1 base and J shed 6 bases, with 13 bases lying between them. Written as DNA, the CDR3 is TGTGCCAGTAGTATAGGGGCAGCCAACGTTCAGCCCCAGCATTTT. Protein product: CASSIGAANVQPQHF. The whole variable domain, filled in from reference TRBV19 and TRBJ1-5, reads DGGITQSPKYLFRKEGQNVTLSCEQNLNHDAMYWYRQDPGQGLRLIYYSQIVNDFQKGDIAEGYSVSREKKESFPLTVTSAQKNPTAFYLCASSIGAANVQPQHFGDGTRLSIL.

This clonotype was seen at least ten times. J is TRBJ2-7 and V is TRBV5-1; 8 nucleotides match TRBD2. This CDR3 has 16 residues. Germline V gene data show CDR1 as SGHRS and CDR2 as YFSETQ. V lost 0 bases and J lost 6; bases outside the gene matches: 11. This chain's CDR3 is CASSLESGSRGFEQYF. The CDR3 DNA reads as TGCGCCAGCAGCTTGGAGAGCGGGAGTCGAGGATTCGAGCAGTACTTC.

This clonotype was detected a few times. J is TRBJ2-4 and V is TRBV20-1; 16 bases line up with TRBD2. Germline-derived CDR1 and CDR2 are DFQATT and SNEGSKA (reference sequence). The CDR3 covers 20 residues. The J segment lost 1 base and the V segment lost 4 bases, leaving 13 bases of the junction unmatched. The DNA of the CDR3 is TGCAGTGCTATCAAATTGGGGACTAGCGGGAGGGCCGTGGCCAAAAACATTCAGTACTTC. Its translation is CSAIKLGTSGRAVAKNIQYF.

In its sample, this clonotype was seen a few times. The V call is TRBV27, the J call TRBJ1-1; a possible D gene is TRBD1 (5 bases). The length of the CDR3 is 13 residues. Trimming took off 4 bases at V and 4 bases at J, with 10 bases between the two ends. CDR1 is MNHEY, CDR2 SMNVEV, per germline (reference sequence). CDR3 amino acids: CASSYGTFTEAFF. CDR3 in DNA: TGTGCCAGCAGTTACGGGACTTTCACTGAAGCTTTCTTT.

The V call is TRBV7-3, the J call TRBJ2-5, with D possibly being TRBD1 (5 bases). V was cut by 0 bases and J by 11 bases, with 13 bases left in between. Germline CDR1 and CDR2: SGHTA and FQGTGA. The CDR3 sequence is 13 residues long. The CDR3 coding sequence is TGTGCCAGCAGCTTAACGAAACAGACAGAGCAGTACTTC. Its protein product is CASSLTKQTEQYF. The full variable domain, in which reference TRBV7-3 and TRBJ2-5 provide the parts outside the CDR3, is GAGVSQTPSNKVTEKGKYVELRCDPISGHTALYWYRQSLGQGPEFLIYFQGTGAADDSGLPNDRFFAVRPEGSVSTLKIQRTERGDSAVYLCASSLTKQTEQYFGPGTRLLVL.

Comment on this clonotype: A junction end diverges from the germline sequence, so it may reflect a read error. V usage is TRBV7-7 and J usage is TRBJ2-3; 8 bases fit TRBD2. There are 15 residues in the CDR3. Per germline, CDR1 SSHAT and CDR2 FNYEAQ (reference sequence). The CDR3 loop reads CASSMGGGPTDTQYF. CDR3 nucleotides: TGTGCTAGCAGCATGGGCGGGGGGCCAACAGATACGCAGTATTTT.

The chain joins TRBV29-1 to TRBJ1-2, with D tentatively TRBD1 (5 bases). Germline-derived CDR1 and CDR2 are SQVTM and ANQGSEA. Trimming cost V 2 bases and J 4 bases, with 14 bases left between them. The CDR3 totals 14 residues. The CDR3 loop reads CSVESQGSVYGYTF. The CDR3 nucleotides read TGCAGCGTTGAAAGTCAGGGTAGCGTCTATGGCTACACCTTC.

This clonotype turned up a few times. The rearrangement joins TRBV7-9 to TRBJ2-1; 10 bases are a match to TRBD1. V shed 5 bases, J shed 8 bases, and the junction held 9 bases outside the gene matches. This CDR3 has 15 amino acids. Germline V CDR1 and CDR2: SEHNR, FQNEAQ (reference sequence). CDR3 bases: TGTGCCAGCAGCCCCGGGACAGGGGTCTTAGATGAGCAGTTCTTC. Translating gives CASSPGTGVLDEQFF. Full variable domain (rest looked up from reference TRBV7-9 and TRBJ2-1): DTGVSQNPRHKITKRGQNVTFRCDPISEHNRLYWYRQTLGQGPEFLTYFQNEAQLEKSRLLSDRFSAERPKGSFSTLEIQRTEQGDSAMYLCASSPGTGVLDEQFFGPGTRLTVL.

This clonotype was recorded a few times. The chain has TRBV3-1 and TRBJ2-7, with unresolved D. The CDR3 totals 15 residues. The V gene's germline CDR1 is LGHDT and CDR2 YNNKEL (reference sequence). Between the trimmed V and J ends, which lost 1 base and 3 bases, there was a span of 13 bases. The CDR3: CASSQGWRFVYEQYF. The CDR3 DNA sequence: TGTGCCAGCAGCCAAGGTTGGCGTTTCGTCTACGAGCAGTACTTC.

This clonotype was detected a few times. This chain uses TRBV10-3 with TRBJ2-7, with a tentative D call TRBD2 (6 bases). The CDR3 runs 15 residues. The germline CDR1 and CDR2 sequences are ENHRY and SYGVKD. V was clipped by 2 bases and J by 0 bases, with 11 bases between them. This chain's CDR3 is CAISEAGQSSYEQYF. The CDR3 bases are TGTGCCATCAGTGAGGCGGGGCAGAGCTCCTACGAGCAGTACTTC.

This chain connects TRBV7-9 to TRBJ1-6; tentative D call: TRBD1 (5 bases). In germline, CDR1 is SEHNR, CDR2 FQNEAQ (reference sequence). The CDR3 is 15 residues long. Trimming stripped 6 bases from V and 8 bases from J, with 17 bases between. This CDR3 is CASSSGTPGDSPLHF. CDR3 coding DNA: TGTGCCAGCAGTTCCGGGACCCCAGGAGATTCACCCCTCCACTTT. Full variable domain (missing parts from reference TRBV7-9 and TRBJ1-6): DTGVSQNPRHKITKRGQNVTFRCDPISEHNRLYWYRQTLGQGPEFLTYFQNEAQLEKSRLLSDRFSAERPKGSFSTLEIQRTEQGDSAMYLCASSSGTPGDSPLHFGNGTRLTVT.

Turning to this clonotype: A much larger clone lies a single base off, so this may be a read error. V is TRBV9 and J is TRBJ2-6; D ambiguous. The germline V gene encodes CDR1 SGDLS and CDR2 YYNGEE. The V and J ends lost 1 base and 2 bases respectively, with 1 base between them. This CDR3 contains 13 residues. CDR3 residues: CASSVTGANVLTF. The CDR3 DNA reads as TGTGCCAGCAGCGTAACTGGGGCCAACGTCCTGACTTTC.

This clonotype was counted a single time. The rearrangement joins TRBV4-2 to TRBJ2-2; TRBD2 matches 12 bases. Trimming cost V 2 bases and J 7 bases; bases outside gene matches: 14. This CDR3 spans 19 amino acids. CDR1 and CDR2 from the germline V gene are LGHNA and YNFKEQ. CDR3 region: CASSQSPASGRAVGGELFF. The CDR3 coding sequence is TGTGCCAGCAGCCAATCCCCCGCTAGCGGGAGGGCCGTTGGCGGGGAGCTGTTTTTT.

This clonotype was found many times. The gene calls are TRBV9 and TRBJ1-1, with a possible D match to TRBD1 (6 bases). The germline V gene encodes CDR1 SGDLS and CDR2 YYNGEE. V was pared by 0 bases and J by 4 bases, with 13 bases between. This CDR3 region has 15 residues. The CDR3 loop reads CASSVARGAATEAFF. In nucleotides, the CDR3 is TGTGCCAGCAGCGTAGCTCGGGGGGCGGCCACTGAAGCTTTCTTT.

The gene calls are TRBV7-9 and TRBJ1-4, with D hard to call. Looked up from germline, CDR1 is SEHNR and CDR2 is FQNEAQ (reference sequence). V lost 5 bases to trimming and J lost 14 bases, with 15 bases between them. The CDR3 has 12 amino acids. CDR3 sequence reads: CASSPFEGSLFF. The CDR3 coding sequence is TGTGCCAGCAGCCCCTTCGAAGGCAGCCTGTTTTTT.

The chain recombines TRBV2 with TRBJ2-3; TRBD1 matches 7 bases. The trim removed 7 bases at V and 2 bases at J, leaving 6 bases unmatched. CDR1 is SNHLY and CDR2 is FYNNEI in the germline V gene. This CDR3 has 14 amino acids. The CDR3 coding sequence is TGTGCCAGCATCCACGGACAGGACACAGATACGCAGTATTTT. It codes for CASIHGQDTDTQYF.

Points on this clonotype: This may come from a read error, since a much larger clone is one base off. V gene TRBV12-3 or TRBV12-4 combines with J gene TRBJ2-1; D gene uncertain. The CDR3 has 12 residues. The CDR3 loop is CASSFGRNERFF. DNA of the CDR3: TGTGCCAGCAGTTTCGGACGGAATGAGCGGTTCTTC.

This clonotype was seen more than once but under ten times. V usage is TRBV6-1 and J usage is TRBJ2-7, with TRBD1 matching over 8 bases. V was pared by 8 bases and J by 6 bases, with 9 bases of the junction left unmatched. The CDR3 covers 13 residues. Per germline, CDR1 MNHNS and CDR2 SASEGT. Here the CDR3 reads CASPTGERSEQYF. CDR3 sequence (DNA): TGTGCCAGCCCGACAGGGGAAAGGAGCGAGCAGTACTTC.

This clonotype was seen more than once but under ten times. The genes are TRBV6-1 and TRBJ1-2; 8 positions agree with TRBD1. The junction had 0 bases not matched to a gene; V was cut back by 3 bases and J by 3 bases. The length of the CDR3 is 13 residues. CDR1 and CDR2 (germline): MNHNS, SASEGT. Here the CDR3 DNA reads TGTGCCAGCAGTGAGACAGGGGACTATGGCTACACCTTC. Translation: CASSETGDYGYTF.